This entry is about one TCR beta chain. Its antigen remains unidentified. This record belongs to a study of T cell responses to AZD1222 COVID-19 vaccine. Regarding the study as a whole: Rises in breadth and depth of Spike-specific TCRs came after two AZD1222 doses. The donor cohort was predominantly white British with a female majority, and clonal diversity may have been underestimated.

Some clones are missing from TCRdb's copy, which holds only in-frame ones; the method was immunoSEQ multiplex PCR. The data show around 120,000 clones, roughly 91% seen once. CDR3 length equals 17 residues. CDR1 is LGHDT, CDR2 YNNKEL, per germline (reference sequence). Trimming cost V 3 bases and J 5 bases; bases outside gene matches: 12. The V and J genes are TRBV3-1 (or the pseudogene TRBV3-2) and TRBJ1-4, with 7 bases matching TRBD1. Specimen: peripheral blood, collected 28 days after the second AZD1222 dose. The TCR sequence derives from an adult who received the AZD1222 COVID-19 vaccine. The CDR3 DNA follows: TGTGCCAGCAGCCATTCTAGTGGGGGACAGAAGAATGAAAAACTGTTTTTT. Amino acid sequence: CASSHSSGGQKNEKLFF.